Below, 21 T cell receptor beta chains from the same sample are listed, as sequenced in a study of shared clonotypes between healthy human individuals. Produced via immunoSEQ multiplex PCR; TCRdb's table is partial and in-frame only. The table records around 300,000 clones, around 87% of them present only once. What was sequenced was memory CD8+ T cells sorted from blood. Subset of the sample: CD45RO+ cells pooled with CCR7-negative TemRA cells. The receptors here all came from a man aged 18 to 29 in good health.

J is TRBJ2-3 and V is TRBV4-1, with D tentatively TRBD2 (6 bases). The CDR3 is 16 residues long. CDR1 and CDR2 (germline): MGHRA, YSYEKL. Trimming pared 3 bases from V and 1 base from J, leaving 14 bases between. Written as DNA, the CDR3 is TGCGCCAGCAGCCATACCACTAGCCTCGGCACAGATACGCAGTATTTT. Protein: CASSHTTSLGTDTQYF.

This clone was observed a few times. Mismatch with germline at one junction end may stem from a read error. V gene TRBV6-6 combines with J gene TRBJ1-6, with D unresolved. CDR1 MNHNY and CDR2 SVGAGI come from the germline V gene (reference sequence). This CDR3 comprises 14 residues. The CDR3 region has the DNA TGTGCCGGCAGTCCGCCCGGCGGCAACTCACCCCTCCACTTT. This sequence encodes CAGSPPGGNSPLHF.

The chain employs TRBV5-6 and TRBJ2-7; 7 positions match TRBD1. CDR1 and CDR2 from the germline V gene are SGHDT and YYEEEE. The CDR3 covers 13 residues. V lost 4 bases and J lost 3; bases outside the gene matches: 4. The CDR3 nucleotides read TGTGCCAGCAGCGCCGACAGGGTCTACGAGCAGTACTTC. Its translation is CASSADRVYEQYF.

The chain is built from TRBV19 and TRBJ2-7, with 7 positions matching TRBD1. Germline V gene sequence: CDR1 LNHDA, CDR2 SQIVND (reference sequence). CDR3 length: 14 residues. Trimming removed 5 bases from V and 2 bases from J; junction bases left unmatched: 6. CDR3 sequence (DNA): TGTGCCAGTAGTGCCGGGACAGCTACCTACGAGCAGTACTTC. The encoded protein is CASSAGTATYEQYF.

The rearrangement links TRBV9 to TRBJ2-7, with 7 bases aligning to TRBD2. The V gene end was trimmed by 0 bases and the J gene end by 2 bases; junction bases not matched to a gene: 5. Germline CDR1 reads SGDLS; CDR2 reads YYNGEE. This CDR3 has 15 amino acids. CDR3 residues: CASSVGRGRAYEQYF. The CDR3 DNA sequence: TGTGCCAGCAGCGTAGGTAGAGGGAGGGCCTACGAGCAGTACTTC. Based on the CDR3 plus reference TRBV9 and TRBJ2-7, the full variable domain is DSGVTQTPKHLITATGQRVTLRCSPRSGDLSVYWYQQSLDQGLQFLIQYYNGEERAKGNILERFSAQQFPDLHSELNLSSLELGDSALYFCASSVGRGRAYEQYFGPGTRLTVT.

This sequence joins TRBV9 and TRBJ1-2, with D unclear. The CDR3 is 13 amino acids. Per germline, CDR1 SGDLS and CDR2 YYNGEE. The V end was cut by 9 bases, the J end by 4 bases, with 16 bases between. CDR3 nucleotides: TGTGCCACCCAGGAGGTCTCAACCTATGGCTACACCTTC. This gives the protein CATQEVSTYGYTF.

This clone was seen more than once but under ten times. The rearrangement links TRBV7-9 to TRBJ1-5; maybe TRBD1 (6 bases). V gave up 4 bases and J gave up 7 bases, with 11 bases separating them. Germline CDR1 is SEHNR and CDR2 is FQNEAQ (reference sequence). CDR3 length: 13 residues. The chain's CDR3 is CASSSEGGQPQHF. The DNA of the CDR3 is TGTGCCAGCAGCTCCGAGGGGGGCCAGCCCCAGCATTTT.

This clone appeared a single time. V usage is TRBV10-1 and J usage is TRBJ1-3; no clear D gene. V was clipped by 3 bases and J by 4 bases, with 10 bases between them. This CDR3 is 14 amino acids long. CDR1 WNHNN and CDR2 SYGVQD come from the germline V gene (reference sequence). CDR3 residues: CASSEDRGGNTIYF. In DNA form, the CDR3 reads TGCGCCAGCAGTGAAGATCGGGGAGGAAACACCATATATTTT.

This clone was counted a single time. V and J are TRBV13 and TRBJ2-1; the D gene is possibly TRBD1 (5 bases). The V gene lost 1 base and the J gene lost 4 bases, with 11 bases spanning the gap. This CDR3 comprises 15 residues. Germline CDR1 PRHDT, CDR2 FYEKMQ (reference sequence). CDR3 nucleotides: TGTGCCAGCAGCTTAGAACAGGAGCTTTACAATGAGCAGTTCTTC. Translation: CASSLEQELYNEQFF.

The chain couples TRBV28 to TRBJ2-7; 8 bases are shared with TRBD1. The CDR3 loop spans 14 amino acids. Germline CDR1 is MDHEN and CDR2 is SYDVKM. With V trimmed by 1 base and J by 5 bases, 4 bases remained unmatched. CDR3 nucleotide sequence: TGTGCCAGCAGTTTATTCAGGGGGCCTCACGAGCAGTACTTC. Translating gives CASSLFRGPHEQYF. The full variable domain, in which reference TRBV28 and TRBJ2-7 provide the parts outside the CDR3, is DVKVTQSSRYLVKRTGEKVFLECVQDMDHENMFWYRQDPGLGLRLIYFSYDVKMKEKGDIPEGYSVSREKKERFSLILESASTNQTSMYLCASSLFRGPHEQYFGPGTRLTVT.

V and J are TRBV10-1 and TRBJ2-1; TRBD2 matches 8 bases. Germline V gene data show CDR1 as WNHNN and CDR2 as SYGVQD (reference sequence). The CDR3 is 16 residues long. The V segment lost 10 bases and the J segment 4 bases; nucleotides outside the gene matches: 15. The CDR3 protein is CAIGSQRLAIYNEQFF. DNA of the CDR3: TGCGCCATCGGGAGCCAGAGACTAGCGATTTACAATGAGCAGTTCTTC.

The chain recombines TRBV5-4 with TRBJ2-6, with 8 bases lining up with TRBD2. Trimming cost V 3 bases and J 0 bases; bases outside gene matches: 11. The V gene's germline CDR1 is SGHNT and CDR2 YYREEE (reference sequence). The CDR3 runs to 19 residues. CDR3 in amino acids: CASSWPVTSGPSGANVLTF. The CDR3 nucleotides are TGTGCCAGCAGCTGGCCCGTTACTAGCGGCCCCTCTGGGGCCAACGTCCTGACTTTC.

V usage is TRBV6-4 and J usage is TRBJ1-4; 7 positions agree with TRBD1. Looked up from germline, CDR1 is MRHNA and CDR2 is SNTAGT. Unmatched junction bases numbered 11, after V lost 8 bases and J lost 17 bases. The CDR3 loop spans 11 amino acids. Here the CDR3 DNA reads TGTGCCAGCCGGTCGGACAGGCTGGGTTTTTTT. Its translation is CASRSDRLGFF.

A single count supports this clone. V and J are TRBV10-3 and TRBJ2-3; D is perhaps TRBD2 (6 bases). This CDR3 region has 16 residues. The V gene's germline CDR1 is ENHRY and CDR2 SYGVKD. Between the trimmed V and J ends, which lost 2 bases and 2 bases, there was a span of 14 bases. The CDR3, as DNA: TGTGCCATCAGTGAGGTTGGGCGGGGCCCCACAGATACGCAGTATTTT. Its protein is CAISEVGRGPTDTQYF.

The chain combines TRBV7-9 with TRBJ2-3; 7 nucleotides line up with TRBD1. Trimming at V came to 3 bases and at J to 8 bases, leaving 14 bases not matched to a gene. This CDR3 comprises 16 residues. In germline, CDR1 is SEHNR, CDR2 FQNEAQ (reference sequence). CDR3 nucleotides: TGTGCCAGCAGCTTTGGACAGGCAGGAGTACTCGGTACGCAGTATTTT. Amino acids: CASSFGQAGVLGTQYF.

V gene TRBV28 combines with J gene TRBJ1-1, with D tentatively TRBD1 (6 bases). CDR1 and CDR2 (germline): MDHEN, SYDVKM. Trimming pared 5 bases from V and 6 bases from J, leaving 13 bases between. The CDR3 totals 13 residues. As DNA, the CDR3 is TGTGCCAGCAGTCCCCCAGGGGCCTCTGAAGCTTTCTTT. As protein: CASSPPGASEAFF. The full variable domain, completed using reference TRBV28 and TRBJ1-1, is DVKVTQSSRYLVKRTGEKVFLECVQDMDHENMFWYRQDPGLGLRLIYFSYDVKMKEKGDIPEGYSVSREKKERFSLILESASTNQTSMYLCASSPPGASEAFFGQGTRLTVV.

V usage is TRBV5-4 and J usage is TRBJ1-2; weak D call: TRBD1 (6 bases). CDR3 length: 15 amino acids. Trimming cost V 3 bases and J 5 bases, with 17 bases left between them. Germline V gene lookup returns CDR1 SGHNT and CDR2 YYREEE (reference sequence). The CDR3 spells CASSSGHPSGYGYTF. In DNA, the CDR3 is TGTGCCAGCAGCTCGGGACATCCGAGCGGGTATGGCTACACCTTC. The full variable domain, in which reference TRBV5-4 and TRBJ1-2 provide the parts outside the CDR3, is ETGVTQSPTHLIKTRGQQVTLRCSSQSGHNTVSWYQQALGQGPQFIFQYYREEENGRGNFPPRFSGLQFPNYSSELNVNALELDDSALYLCASSSGHPSGYGYTFGSGTRLTVV.

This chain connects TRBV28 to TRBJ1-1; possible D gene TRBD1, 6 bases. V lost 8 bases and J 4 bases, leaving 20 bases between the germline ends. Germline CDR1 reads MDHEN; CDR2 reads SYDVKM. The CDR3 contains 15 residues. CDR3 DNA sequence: TGTGCCAGCGCCGTTCGGGCGGAAGGGGGCACTGAAGCTTTCTTT. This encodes CASAVRAEGGTEAFF.

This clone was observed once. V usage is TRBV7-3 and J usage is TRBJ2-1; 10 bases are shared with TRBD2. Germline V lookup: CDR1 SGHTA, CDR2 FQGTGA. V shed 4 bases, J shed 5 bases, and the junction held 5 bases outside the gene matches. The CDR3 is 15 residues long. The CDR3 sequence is CASSSGLAANNEQFF. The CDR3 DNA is TGTGCCAGCAGCTCCGGACTAGCGGCTAACAATGAGCAGTTCTTC.

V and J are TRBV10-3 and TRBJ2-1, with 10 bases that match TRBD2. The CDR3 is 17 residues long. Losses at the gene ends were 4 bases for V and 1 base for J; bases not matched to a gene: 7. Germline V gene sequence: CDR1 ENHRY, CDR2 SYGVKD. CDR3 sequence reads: CAISVRLAGVSYNEQFF. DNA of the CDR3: TGTGCCATCAGTGTTCGGCTAGCGGGAGTATCCTACAATGAGCAGTTCTTC.

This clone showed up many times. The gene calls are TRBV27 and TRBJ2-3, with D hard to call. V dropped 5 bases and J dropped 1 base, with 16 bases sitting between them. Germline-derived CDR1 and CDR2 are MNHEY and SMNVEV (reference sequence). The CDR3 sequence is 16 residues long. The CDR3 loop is CASSARLARGTDTQYF. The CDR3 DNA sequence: TGTGCCAGCAGTGCTCGACTGGCTAGAGGCACAGATACGCAGTATTTT.